This T cell receptor (beta chain) comes out of a study of T cell repertoires in cytomegalovirus infection. The study's findings and limits: The study found HLA-C-restricted CMV-specific TCR beta clonotypes dominating the ex vivo response.

This clonotype was seen at least ten times. Its antigen is as yet unknown. Each CDR3 protein gets one entry after TCRdb re-called the reads with MiXCR. The sample consists of approximately 340,000 distinct CDR3 sequences, approximately 32% of them appearing once. This TCR was sampled from a human donor in good health (CMV status not recorded). Some clones in this sample may be carry-over from other donors' samples. The sequencing here drew on cultured PBMCs, taken from culture after CMV antigen stimulation.

CDR3 sequence reads: CASSLVGGGNTEAFF. Written as DNA, the CDR3 is TGTGCCAGCAGCTTAGTTGGGGGCGGGAACACTGAAGCTTTCTTT. The V call is TRBV7-2, the J call TRBJ1-1; D is possibly TRBD1 (6 bases). V dropped 1 base and J dropped 1 base, with 10 bases sitting between them. Looked up from germline, CDR1 is SGHTA and CDR2 is FQGNSA. The CDR3 has 15 amino acids.